The 4 T cell receptor beta chains reported below all come from one sample, sequenced in a study of cytomegalovirus exposure and HLA in healthy donors. Primers for the PCR totalled 60 Vbeta and 13 Jbeta. Method: immunoSEQ multiplex PCR; TCRdb's copy keeps in-frame clones and lacks some. Among approximately 160,000 clones listed, 65% to 70% were seen once. Sequenced material: PBMCs. The receptors were gathered from a woman under 30 in good health and CMV-seropositive.

The rearrangement links TRBV6-5 to TRBJ2-5; TRBD2 matches 12 bases. The CDR3 has 15 residues. V dropped 6 bases and J dropped 5; count of bases not matched to a gene: 7. CDR1 and CDR2 from the germline V gene are MNHEY and SVGAGI. The CDR3 bases are TGTGCCAGCAGGCGTACTAGCGGGGGGCGGGAGACCCAGTACTTC. This codes for CASRRTSGGRETQYF.

The rearrangement joins TRBV2 to TRBJ1-4, with D unresolved. This CDR3 is built from 15 residues. Germline assignment: CDR1 SNHLY and CDR2 FYNNEI. V lost 7 bases and J lost 6, with 18 bases in between. The CDR3 region is CASIAPGKRDEKLFF. CDR3 DNA sequence: TGTGCCAGCATTGCGCCTGGGAAGCGGGATGAAAAACTGTTTTTT.

The chain uses TRBV6-5 and TRBJ1-1; D not resolved. Germline loops: CDR1 MNHEY, CDR2 SVGAGI. The V and J ends lost 0 bases and 7 bases respectively, with 9 bases between them. The CDR3 has 13 amino acids. The CDR3 nucleotides are TGTGCCAGCAGTTACTCGAGCGGGAGTGAAGCTTTCTTT. This codes for CASSYSSGSEAFF.

The chain is built from TRBV6-5 and TRBJ1-1; no clear D gene. Germline V gene sequence: CDR1 MNHEY, CDR2 SVGAGI. Trimming took off 3 bases at V and 4 bases at J, with 9 bases between the two ends. The CDR3 loop spans 13 amino acids. The CDR3 region is CASSYGSGTEAFF. The CDR3 DNA reads TGTGCCAGCAGTTATGGGTCGGGCACTGAAGCTTTCTTT.